The 30 T cell receptor beta chains in this list originate from one sample, sequenced in a study of graft-versus-host responses after intestinal transplantation. No antigen is known for these receptors. This table comes from immunoSEQ multiplex PCR, and its TCRdb copy is limited to in-frame clones, with some not included. The sample contains some 120,000 clones, around nine tenths of which appear only once. This specimen was unstimulated CD4+ T cells sorted from spleen or lymph node cells, taken before transplant. These receptor sequences come from a human donor who was the organ donor for an intestinal transplant.

This clone appeared once. V gene TRBV2 combines with J gene TRBJ2-5, with D perhaps given as TRBD1 or TRBD2 (6 bases each). The CDR3 runs 14 residues. Deletions cut 4 bases from V and 5 bases from J, with 14 bases between. The germline V gene has CDR1 SNHLY and CDR2 FYNNEI. CDR3 residues: CASSVSGAGETQYF. The CDR3 DNA sequence: TGTGCCAGCAGTGTGTCGGGGGCGGGGGAGACCCAGTACTTC.

This rearrangement joins TRBV7-2 to TRBJ2-3; 9 nucleotides agree with TRBD1. Per the germline V gene, CDR1 is SGHTA and CDR2 is FQGNSA. The CDR3 totals 15 residues. The J segment lost 1 base and the V segment lost 5 bases, leaving 4 bases of the junction unmatched. CDR3 in DNA: TGTGCCAGCAGCGGCCGGACAGGGGGCACAGATACGCAGTATTTT. Amino acid sequence: CASSGRTGGTDTQYF.

The V and J genes are TRBV6-6 and TRBJ2-7; D is unclear. This CDR3 contains 12 residues. Trimming pared 2 bases from V and 5 bases from J, leaving 7 bases between. Per germline, CDR1 MNHNY and CDR2 SVGAGI (reference sequence). The CDR3 sequence is CASSYRADEQYF. The CDR3 DNA follows: TGTGCCAGCAGTTACAGGGCCGACGAGCAGTACTTC.

This clone was counted a single time. The genes are TRBV27 and TRBJ2-1; 11 nucleotides match TRBD2. With V trimmed by 7 bases and J by 7 bases, 6 bases remained unmatched. Germline V CDR1 and CDR2: MNHEY, SMNVEV (reference sequence). This CDR3 contains 14 residues. CDR3 residues: CASIRLAGNNEQFF. The CDR3 DNA is TGTGCCAGCATCAGACTAGCGGGAAATAATGAGCAGTTCTTC.

Here the CDR3 reads CASSFNRPNEKLFF. Written as DNA, the CDR3 is TGTGCCAGCAGCTTCAACAGGCCGAATGAAAAACTGTTTTTT. The gene calls are TRBV11-2 and TRBJ1-4, with a tentative D call TRBD1 (5 bases). This CDR3 spans 14 amino acids. The ends were cut back, 3 bases at V and 5 bases at J, with 10 bases in the middle. Germline V CDR1 and CDR2: SGHAT, FQNNGV.

The chain has TRBV28 and TRBJ2-1, with no clear D. The germline gives CDR1 MDHEN, CDR2 SYDVKM. V lost 8 bases to trimming and J lost 10 bases, with 12 bases between them. The CDR3 consists of 11 residues. CDR3 bases: TGTGCCAGCGAGGTAGAAAGAGAGCAGTTCTTC. Its protein product is CASEVEREQFF.

The gene calls are TRBV6-5 and TRBJ2-5, with 10 nucleotides matching TRBD2. The J call is doubtful: the DNA matches TRBJ2-7 better. CDR3 size: 15 residues. Germline lookup yields CDR1 MNHEY and CDR2 SVGAGI. The DNA of the CDR3 is TGTGCCAGCAGTGCCAGGACTAGCGGTACCTACGAGCAGTACTTC. Translated: CASSARTSGTYEQYF.

Here the CDR3 reads CASSSGLLGRSYNEQFF. DNA of the CDR3: TGCGCCAGCAGCTCGGGCCTACTAGGGCGCTCCTACAATGAGCAGTTCTTC. This chain links TRBV5-1 with TRBJ2-1; a possible D gene is TRBD2 (5 bases). Germline V gene data show CDR1 as SGHRS and CDR2 as YFSETQ. Deletions cut 3 bases from V and 0 bases from J, with 16 bases between. The CDR3 totals 17 residues.

The chain carries TRBV5-4 and TRBJ2-1, with unresolved D. The CDR3 extends over 14 amino acids. The germline V and J ends were trimmed by 4 bases and 6 bases, with 14 bases remaining between them. Germline V CDR1 and CDR2: SGHNT, YYREEE (reference sequence). CDR3 nucleotides: TGTGCCAGCAGCCCACCACTTGGAAGCAATGAGCAGTTCTTC. This sequence encodes CASSPPLGSNEQFF.

To note about this clone: Germline and junction disagree at one end, which may indicate a read error. The CDR3 DNA sequence: TGCGCCAGCAGCCCTCTTTGCGGCTTT. It encodes CASSPLCGF. The rearrangement links TRBV5-1 to TRBJ1-1; no clear D gene. The CDR3 runs 9 residues. The germline V gene has CDR1 SGHRS and CDR2 YFSETQ.

This sequence joins TRBV4-1 and TRBJ2-3, with a possible D match to TRBD2 (5 bases). CDR1 is MGHRA, CDR2 YSYEKL, per germline. The CDR3 length is 14 residues. Between the trimmed V and J ends, which lost 3 bases and 9 bases, there was a span of 16 bases. The CDR3 DNA reads TGCGCCAGCAGCCAGGGAGCGGAGAGGGTGACGCAGTATTTT. Residues: CASSQGAERVTQYF.

This rearrangement joins TRBV18 to TRBJ2-5, with D uncertain. Trimming shortened V by 5 bases and J by 5 bases, and 9 bases separated the two germline ends. Per the germline V gene, CDR1 is KGHSH and CDR2 is LQKENI. The length of the CDR3 is 12 residues. In DNA, the CDR3 is TGTGCCAGCTCATCAGAGTTGGAGACCCAGTACTTC. As protein: CASSSELETQYF.

The V gene is TRBV9, the J gene TRBJ2-3; 8 nucleotides agree with TRBD2. This CDR3 has 16 residues. V shed 0 bases, J shed 2 bases, and the junction held 5 bases outside the gene matches. CDR1 is SGDLS, CDR2 YYNGEE, per germline. The CDR3 spells CASSVDSGVDTDTQYF. CDR3 bases: TGTGCCAGCAGCGTAGATAGCGGGGTGGACACAGATACGCAGTATTTT. Filled out from reference TRBV9 and TRBJ2-3, the complete variable domain reads DSGVTQTPKHLITATGQRVTLRCSPRSGDLSVYWYQQSLDQGLQFLIQYYNGEERAKGNILERFSAQQFPDLHSELNLSSLELGDSALYFCASSVDSGVDTDTQYFGPGTRLTVL.

Turning to this clone: This likely comes from a read error, as the CDR3 has no conserved phenylalanine or tryptophan at its end. The chain carries TRBV19 and TRBJ1-5; D unclear. The CDR3 is 16 amino acids. V shed 1 base and J shed 4 bases, with 14 bases lying between them. Germline V gene data show CDR1 as LNHDA and CDR2 as SQIVND (reference sequence). CDR3 nucleotide sequence: TGTGCCAGTAGTATAGTTAGCCCAATCGGGAATCAGCCCCAGCATCTT. Amino acids: CASSIVSPIGNQPQHL.

This sequence joins TRBV18 and TRBJ2-2; 13 nucleotides agree with TRBD2. Germline V gene lookup returns CDR1 KGHSH and CDR2 LQKENI. Trimming took 3 bases from V and 5 from J; bases not matched to a gene: 9. The CDR3 is 18 residues long. The CDR3 is CASSPPGLAGHLTGELFF. In DNA, the CDR3 is TGTGCCAGCTCACCGCCGGGACTAGCGGGGCACCTTACCGGGGAGCTGTTTTTT.

The chain recombines TRBV28 with TRBJ1-4; D gene uncertain. Between the trimmed V and J ends, which lost 6 bases and 1 base, there was a span of 3 bases. CDR3 size: 12 residues. Per germline, CDR1 MDHEN and CDR2 SYDVKM. CDR3 region: CASRQTNEKLFF. CDR3 nucleotide sequence: TGTGCCAGCAGACAAACTAATGAAAAACTGTTTTTT. The full variable domain, its missing parts supplied by reference TRBV28 and TRBJ1-4, is DVKVTQSSRYLVKRTGEKVFLECVQDMDHENMFWYRQDPGLGLRLIYFSYDVKMKEKGDIPEGYSVSREKKERFSLILESASTNQTSMYLCASRQTNEKLFFGSGTQLSVL.

DNA of the CDR3: TGTGCCAGCTCACCACAGCCGGGAGTCTATGGCTACACCTTC. Translation gives CASSPQPGVYGYTF. This chain links TRBV18 with TRBJ1-2; D gene uncertain. The V gene lost 1 base and the J gene lost 4 bases, with 10 bases spanning the gap. The CDR3 covers 14 residues. The germline V gene has CDR1 KGHSH and CDR2 LQKENI.

In DNA, the CDR3 is TGTGCCAGCAGCTTAGGGAAGTACGTATCCTACAATGAGCAGTTCTTC. Translating gives CASSLGKYVSYNEQFF. V and J are TRBV11-2 and TRBJ2-1; no clear D. The V gene's germline CDR1 is SGHAT and CDR2 FQNNGV. This CDR3 region has 16 residues. Trimming cost V 1 base and J 1 base, with 11 bases left between them.

This clone was recorded once. This chain links TRBV2 with TRBJ2-7; no reliable D call. From germline, CDR1 is SNHLY and CDR2 FYNNEI. The V end lost 4 bases, the J end lost 0 bases, and 7 bases lay between the germline ends. The CDR3 loop spans 13 amino acids. The CDR3 reads CASSVSYSYEQYF. The CDR3 region has the DNA TGTGCCAGCAGTGTATCGTACTCCTACGAGCAGTACTTC.

CDR3 DNA: TGTGCCAGCAGCTCCCGGACCCCCGACTCTGGAAACACCATATATTTT. Its protein is CASSSRTPDSGNTIYF. The chain has TRBV5-4 and TRBJ1-3; D not resolved. Trimming stripped 3 bases from V and 0 bases from J, with 13 bases between. Germline values: CDR1 SGHNT, CDR2 YYREEE (reference sequence). The CDR3 length is 16 residues.

V is TRBV19 and J is TRBJ1-3, with 7 bases identical to TRBD1. This CDR3 is built from 16 residues. Germline lookup yields CDR1 LNHDA and CDR2 SQIVND (reference sequence). V gave up 3 bases and J gave up 0 bases; unmatched junction bases: 5. CDR3 DNA sequence: TGTGCCAGTAGTATTCCGGGACAGTCCTCTGGAAACACCATATATTTT. It is translated as CASSIPGQSSGNTIYF.

The rearrangement links TRBV2 to TRBJ2-7; tentatively, D is TRBD1 (6 bases). V lost 10 bases and J lost 6, with 13 bases in between. In germline, CDR1 is SNHLY, CDR2 FYNNEI. This CDR3 is built from 11 residues. CDR3 loop: CATEQGSEQYF. DNA of the CDR3: TGTGCCACCGAACAGGGTTCCGAGCAGTACTTC.

As regards this clone: One junction end does not reproduce the germline sequence, and a read error may be involved. Other DNA sequences in this specimen translate into the identical CDR3. The chain carries TRBV28 and TRBJ2-5, with TRBD1 matching over 7 bases. The CDR3 length is 17 residues. CDR1 is MDHEN, CDR2 SYDVKM, per germline. CDR3 in DNA: TGTGCTAGCAGTTTCGTCAAAGGGGGCGGTTATGAAGAGACCCAGTACTTC. Its protein product is CASSFVKGGGYEETQYF.

The chain recombines TRBV7-2 with TRBJ2-1; D gene uncertain. V shed 4 bases and J shed 7 bases, with 8 bases lying between them. Germline lookup yields CDR1 SGHTA and CDR2 FQGNSA. The CDR3 extends over 12 amino acids. The CDR3 reads CASSSPSNEQFF. The DNA of the CDR3 is TGTGCCAGCAGCTCCCCTAGTAATGAGCAGTTCTTC.

The CDR3 DNA reads as TGTGCCAGCAGCTTAGGAGACGCAGCGTATGGCTACACCTTC. Translated, it gives CASSLGDAAYGYTF. The V gene is TRBV7-8, the J gene TRBJ1-2; no definite D call. CDR3 size: 14 residues. Trimming took 1 base from V and 5 from J, leaving 11 bases between them. Germline values: CDR1 SGHVS, CDR2 FQNEAQ. The full variable domain, completed using reference TRBV7-8 and TRBJ1-2, is GAGVSQSPRYKVAKRGQDVALRCDPISGHVSLFWYQQALGQGPEFLTYFQNEAQLDKSGLPSDRFFAERPEGSVSTLKIQRTQQEDSAVYLCASSLGDAAYGYTFGSGTRLTVV.

This clone was found once. The CDR3 sequence: CATDAGGFGDTQYF. CDR3 sequence (DNA): TGTGCCACAGACGCAGGGGGCTTTGGAGATACGCAGTATTTT. The chain uses TRBV7-9 and TRBJ2-3, with 8 bases aligning to TRBD1. Germline CDR1 reads SEHNR; CDR2 reads FQNEAQ (reference sequence). Trimming took 10 bases from V and 5 from J; bases not matched to a gene: 11. The CDR3 loop spans 14 amino acids. The full variable domain, completed using reference TRBV7-9 and TRBJ2-3, is DTGVSQNPRHKITKRGQNVTFRCDPISEHNRLYWYRQTLGQGPEFLTYFQNEAQLEKSRLLSDRFSAERPKGSFSTLEIQRTEQGDSAMYLCATDAGGFGDTQYFGPGTRLTVL.

This chain's CDR3 is CASSPLSGSADTQYF. CDR3 DNA: TGTGCCAGCAGCCCCCTGAGCGGGAGCGCAGATACGCAGTATTTT. The genes are TRBV11-2 and TRBJ2-3; 8 nucleotides agree with TRBD2. Germline-derived CDR1 and CDR2 are SGHAT and FQNNGV. The V gene end was trimmed by 5 bases and the J gene end by 4 bases; junction bases not matched to a gene: 8. The CDR3 sequence is 15 residues long.

The chain joins TRBV4-2 to TRBJ2-1; no clear D. The length of the CDR3 is 17 residues. CDR1 is LGHNA, CDR2 YNFKEQ, per germline. Between the trimmed V and J ends, which lost 4 bases and 2 bases, there was a span of 18 bases. The CDR3 DNA is TGTGCCAGCAGCCTCCAACTGCCCCCGGATACCTACAATGAGCAGTTCTTC. Translation: CASSLQLPPDTYNEQFF.

The CDR3 DNA follows: TGTGCCAGCAGGGGGGACAGGGCACGGGAGCAGTTCTTC. It specifies CASRGDRAREQFF. The chain is built from TRBV28 and TRBJ2-1; TRBD1 aligns across 9 bases. The CDR3 sequence is 13 residues long. Unmatched junction bases numbered 7, after V lost 6 bases and J lost 10 bases. From germline, CDR1 is MDHEN and CDR2 SYDVKM.

This clone was observed a few times. The V and J genes are TRBV5-8 and TRBJ2-7; D could derive from TRBD1 or TRBD2 (5 bases each). V dropped 4 bases and J dropped 2 bases, with 16 bases sitting between them. Looked up from germline, CDR1 is SGHTS and CDR2 is YDEGEE. The CDR3 has 15 amino acids. CDR3 bases: TGTGCCAGCAGCCGAGGAGTGGGGGTTACCTACGAGCAGTACTTC. As protein: CASSRGVGVTYEQYF.